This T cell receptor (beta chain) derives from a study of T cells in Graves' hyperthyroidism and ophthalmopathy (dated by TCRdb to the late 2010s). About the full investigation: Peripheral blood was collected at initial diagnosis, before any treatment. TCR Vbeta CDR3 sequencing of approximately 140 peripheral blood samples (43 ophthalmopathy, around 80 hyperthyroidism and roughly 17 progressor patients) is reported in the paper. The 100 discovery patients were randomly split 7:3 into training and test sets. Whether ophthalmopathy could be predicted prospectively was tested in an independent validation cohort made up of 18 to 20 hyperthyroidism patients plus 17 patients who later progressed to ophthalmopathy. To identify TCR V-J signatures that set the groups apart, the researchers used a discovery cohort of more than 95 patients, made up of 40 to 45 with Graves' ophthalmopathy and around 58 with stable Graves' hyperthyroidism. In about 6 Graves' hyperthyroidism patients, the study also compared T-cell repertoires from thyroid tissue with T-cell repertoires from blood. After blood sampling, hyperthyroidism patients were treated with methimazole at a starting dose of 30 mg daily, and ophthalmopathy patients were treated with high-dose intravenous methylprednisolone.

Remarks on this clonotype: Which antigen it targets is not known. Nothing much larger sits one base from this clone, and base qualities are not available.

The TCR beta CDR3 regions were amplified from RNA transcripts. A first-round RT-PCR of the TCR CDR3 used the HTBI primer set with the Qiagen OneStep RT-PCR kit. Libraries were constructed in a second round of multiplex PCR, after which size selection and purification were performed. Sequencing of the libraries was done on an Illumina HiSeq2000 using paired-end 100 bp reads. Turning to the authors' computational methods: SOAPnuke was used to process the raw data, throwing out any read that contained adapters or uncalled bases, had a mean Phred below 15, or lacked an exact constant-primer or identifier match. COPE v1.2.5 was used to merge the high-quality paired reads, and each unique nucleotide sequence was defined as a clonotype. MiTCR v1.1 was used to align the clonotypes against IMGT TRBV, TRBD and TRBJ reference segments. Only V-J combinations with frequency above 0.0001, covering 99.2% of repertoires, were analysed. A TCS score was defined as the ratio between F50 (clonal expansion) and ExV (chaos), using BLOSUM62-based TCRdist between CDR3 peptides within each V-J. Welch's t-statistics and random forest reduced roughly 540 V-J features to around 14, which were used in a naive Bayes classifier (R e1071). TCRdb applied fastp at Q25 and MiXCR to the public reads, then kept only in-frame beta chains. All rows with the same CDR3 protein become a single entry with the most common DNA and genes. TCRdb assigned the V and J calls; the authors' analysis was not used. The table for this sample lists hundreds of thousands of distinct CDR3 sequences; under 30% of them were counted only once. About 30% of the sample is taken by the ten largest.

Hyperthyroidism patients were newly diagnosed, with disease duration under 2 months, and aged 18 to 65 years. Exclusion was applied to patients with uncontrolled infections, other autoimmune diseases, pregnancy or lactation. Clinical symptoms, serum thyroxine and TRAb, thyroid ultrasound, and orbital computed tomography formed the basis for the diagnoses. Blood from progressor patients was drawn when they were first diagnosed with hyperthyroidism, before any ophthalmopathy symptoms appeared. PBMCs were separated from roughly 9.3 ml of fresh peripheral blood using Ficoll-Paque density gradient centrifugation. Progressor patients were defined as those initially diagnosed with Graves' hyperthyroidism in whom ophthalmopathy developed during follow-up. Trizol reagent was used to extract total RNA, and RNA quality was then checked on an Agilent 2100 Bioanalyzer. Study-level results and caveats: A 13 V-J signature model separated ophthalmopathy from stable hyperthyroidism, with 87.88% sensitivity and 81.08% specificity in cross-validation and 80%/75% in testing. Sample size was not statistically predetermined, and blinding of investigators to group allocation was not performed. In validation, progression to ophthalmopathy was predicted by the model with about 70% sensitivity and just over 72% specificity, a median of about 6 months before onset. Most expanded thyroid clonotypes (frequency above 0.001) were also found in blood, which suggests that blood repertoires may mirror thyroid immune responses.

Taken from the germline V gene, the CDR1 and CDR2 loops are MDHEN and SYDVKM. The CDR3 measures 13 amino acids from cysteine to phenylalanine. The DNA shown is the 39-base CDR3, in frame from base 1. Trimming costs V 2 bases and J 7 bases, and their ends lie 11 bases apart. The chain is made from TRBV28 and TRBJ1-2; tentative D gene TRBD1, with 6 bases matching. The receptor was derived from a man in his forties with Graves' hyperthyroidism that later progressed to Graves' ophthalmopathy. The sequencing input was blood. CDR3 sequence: CASSLNRVFGYTF. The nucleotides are TGTGCCAGCAGTTTAAACAGGGTATTTGGCTACACCTTC.